The entry below gives a single T cell receptor beta chain sequence along with its context. Its antigen is not known. TCRdb reprocessed the 5' RACE reads and keeps a single row for each CDR3 protein, giving no DNA. The sample totals 110,000 to 150,000 distinct CDR3 sequences. This sample is drawn from a study of monozygotic twins with inflammatory bowel disease. Study conclusions and caveats: Limited power may explain why concordant and discordant twins showed no difference in repertoire similarity.

Per germline, CDR1 SGHDN and CDR2 FVKESK. The CDR3 covers 16 residues. Material: blood. The source of this sequence is a human donor with ulcerative colitis or Crohn's disease, or a healthy co-twin of an affected twin (not recorded which). This rearrangement joins TRBV14 to TRBJ2-1; the TCRdb call, TRBD1, lacks DNA for checking. This chain's CDR3 is CASSPLGGGDYNEQFF.